This T cell receptor (beta chain) was documented in a study of cytomegalovirus exposure and HLA in healthy donors. Study-wide results and caveats: Of the V segments, some could not be distinguished, including TRBV6-2 and TRBV6-3, and were excluded. Cytomegalovirus status was reportedly diagnosed by the classifier with high sensitivity and specificity. Later on, an analysis found that several of the most significant clusters appeared to be linked to common viral pathogens, which included parvovirus B19. Sequencing likely produced, as an artifact, a cluster of highly shared sequence variants.

Worth noting for this clone: Its target is unknown.

Use of 60 Vbeta and 13 Jbeta primers characterized the PCR. TCRdb keeps only in-frame clones here, not all; method: immunoSEQ multiplex PCR. The listing contains about 170,000 clones. V lost 6 bases, J lost 5 bases, and 7 bases stayed unmatched. CDR1 SGHRS and CDR2 YFSETQ come from the germline V gene. CDR3 length: 13 residues. The specimen was PBMCs. The gene calls are TRBV5-1 and TRBJ1-1; 7 bases are a match to TRBD1. This receptor was identified in a woman aged 18-29 years in good health and CMV-seropositive. The CDR3 reads CASNNRGGTEAFF. CDR3 nucleotides: TGCGCCAGCAACAACAGGGGCGGTACTGAAGCTTTCTTT.